The clone carrying this T cell receptor beta chain was observed a few times. The data derive from a study of identical twins. TCRdb itself ran the 5' RACE reads through MiXCR, one entry per CDR3 protein. The table has a few hundred thousand distinct CDR3 sequences, 20% to 25% seen once. The CDR3 has 13 residues. Between the trimmed V and J ends, which lost 9 bases and 6 bases, there was a span of 17 bases. CDR1 MNHEY and CDR2 SVGAGI come from the germline V gene. These sequences were also reported in another study, on T cells expressing NK-cell markers.

The sequence was obtained from a woman under 30 in good health. The J gene is TRBJ1-1, the V gene TRBV6-5; D gene ambiguous. Material: CD4+ T cells sorted from blood. The CDR3 coding sequence is TGTGCCAGTCAGGTATTAAGCCCGGCTGAAGCTTTCTTT. Its protein is CASQVLSPAEAFF.